This T cell receptor beta chain is from a study of blood T cell repertoires in COVID-19 (TCRdb year 2020). Broadly, across the study: Collaborator samples came from the United States, Italy and Spain and covered acute and convalescent phases of COVID-19. The material from the prospective study consisted of cDNA or gDNA derived from T cells, B-cell-depleted T cells, or PBMCs. The repertoires were released in a freely available public database intended as a resource for research on the immune response to SARS-CoV-2. Subjects who had been exposed to COVID-19, were actively infected with it, or had recovered from it provided the deeply sampled blood TCRbeta repertoires that made up the dataset. The samples were drawn from two sources: the first 160 participants of the ongoing ImmuneRACE study, and 1,200 or so subjects contributed by 6 global collaborators. Sample metadata almost always included a de-identified subject ID, COVID-19 status, age in years and sex. Where HLA class I and class II types were available, the types were taken from metadata supplied by the sample provider, not from assay-based typing.

TCRbeta CDR3 regions were amplified from genomic DNA by means of the immunoSEQ Assay, a bias-controlled multiplex PCR. Turning to the authors' computational methods: Nucleated cell counts per sample were estimated from amplification of reference gene primers within the assay. Sequence reads were collapsed and filtered to measure the absolute abundance of every unique TCRbeta CDR3 rearrangement. For each sample, productive Simpson clonality was calculated as the square root of Simpson's diversity index over productive rearrangements. Drawn from immuneACCESS, this table holds only the in-frame rearrangements with V and J called that TCRdb kept. Clones are partly lost; checked studies trace under half to an unresolved V gene and leave the rest unexplained. Clone size and the V and J calls come from that table; the DNA yielded D and trimming. This sample holds about 140,000 clones; over 75% were observed only once. Less than 2% of the sample belongs to the ten largest clones.

Collaborating institutions collected whole blood in K2EDTA tubes following their own protocols. Collaborator samples were shipped for TCRbeta analysis as frozen whole blood, isolated PBMCs, or DNA extracted from either sample type. Overall study results and their limits: Clinical and demographic metadata were provided uncurated, with the amount varying by source and participant.

V loses 5 bases of germline sequence and J loses 5 bases, and the interval between the two ends is 16 bases. The CDR3 measures 15 amino acids from cysteine to phenylalanine. The kept DNA is CDR3 alone, 45 bases in frame from the first base. From a lookup of the germline V gene, CDR1 and CDR2 are SGHRS and YFSETQ. This clone came up once. It lacks a known antigen. Base qualities were left out, and no much larger clone turns up one base away. This clonotype originated in a man aged 70 or older with acute or convalescent COVID-19. The sequencing sample was made of peripheral blood. This chain is built from TRBV5-1 and TRBJ2-2; tentative D gene TRBD1, with 6 bases matching. The CDR3 protein: CASRDIGGRTGELFF. The sequence in DNA is TGCGCCAGCAGGGACATAGGGGGTAGGACCGGGGAGCTGTTTTTT.